This entry features one T cell receptor beta chain sequence. Its antigen remains unknown. This sample was taken from a study of cytomegalovirus exposure and HLA in healthy donors. For the study at large: Later, an analysis reported that the approximately 120 validation repertoires had used the same platform as the roughly 700 first-cohort repertoires. Study-wide points: Cytomegalovirus association was listed for under 200 TCR beta chains.

The CDR3 contains 16 residues. Per germline, CDR1 MNHNS and CDR2 SASEGT. With V trimmed by 3 bases and J by 7 bases, 12 bases remained unmatched. Some clones are missing from TCRdb's copy, which holds only in-frame ones; the method was immunoSEQ multiplex PCR. The repertoire includes under 400,000 clones, 86% of them detected once, and roughly 0.83% sits in the top ten. Among the roughly 120 subjects of the validation cohort, separate from the roughly 650-subject first cohort, were the donors. The V and J genes are TRBV6-1 and TRBJ2-7, with TRBD1 matching 10 bases. This TCR was recovered from a woman under 30 in good health and CMV-seronegative. Input material: PBMCs. The CDR3 DNA is TGTGCCAGCAGTGAGTGGGACAGGGGTCTGCCGTTTGAGCAGTACTTC. Protein product: CASSEWDRGLPFEQYF.